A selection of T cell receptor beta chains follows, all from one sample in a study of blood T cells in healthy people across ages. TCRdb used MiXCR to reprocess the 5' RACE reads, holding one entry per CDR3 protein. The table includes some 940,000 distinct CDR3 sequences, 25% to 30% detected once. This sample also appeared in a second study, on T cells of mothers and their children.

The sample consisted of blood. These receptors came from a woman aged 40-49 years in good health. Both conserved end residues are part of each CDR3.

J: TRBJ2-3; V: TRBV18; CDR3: CASSPEPGGTDTQYF
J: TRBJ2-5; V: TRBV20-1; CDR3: CSAPGQGPGYQETQYF
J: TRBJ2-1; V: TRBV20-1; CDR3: CSASASGGHNEQFF
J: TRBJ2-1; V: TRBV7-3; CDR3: CASSSQHRTNRASVLYNEQFF
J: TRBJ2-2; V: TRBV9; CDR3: CASSGRTTANTGELFF
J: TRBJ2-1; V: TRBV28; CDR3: CASVASVGNNEQFF
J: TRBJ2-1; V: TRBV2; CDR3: CASSPVPGTGGRNEQFF
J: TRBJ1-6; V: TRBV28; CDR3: CASSQTGKHSPLHF
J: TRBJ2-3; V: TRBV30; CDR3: CAWSSTGNTQYF
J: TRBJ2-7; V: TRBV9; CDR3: CASSEESGGFYEQYF